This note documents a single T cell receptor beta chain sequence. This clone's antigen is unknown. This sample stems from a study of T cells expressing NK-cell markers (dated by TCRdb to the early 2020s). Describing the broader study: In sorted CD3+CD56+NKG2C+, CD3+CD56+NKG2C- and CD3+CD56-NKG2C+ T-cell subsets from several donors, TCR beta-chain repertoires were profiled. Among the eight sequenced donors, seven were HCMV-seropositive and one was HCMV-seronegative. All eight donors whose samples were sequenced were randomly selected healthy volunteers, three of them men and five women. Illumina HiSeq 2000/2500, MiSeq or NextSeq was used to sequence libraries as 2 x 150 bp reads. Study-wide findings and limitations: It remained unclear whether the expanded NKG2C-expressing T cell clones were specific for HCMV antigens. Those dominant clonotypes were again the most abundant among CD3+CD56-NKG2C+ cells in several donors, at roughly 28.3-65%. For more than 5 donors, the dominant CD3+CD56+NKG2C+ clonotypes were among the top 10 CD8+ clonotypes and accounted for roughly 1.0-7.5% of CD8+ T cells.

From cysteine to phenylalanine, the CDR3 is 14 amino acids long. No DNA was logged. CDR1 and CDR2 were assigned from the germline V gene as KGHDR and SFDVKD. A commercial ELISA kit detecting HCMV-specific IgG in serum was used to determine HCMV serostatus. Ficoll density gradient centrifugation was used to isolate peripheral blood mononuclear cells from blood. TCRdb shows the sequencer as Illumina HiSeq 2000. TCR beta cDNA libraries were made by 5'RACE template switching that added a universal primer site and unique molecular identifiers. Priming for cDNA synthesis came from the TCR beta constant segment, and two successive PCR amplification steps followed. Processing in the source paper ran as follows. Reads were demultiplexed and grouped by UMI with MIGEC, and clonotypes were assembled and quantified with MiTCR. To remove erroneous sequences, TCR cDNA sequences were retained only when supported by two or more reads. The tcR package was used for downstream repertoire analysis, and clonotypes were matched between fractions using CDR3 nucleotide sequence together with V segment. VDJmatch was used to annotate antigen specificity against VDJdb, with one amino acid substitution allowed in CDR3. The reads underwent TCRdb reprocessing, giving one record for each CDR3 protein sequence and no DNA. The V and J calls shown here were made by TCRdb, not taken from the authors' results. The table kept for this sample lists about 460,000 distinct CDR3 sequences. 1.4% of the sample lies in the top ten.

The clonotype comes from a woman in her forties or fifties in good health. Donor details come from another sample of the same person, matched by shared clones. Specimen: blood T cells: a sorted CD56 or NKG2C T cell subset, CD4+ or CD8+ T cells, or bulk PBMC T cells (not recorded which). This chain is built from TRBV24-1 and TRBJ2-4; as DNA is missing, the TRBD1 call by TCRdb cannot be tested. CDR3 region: CATSAGDIKNIQYF.